Below, one T cell receptor (beta chain) is given with its context. The record originates from a study of T cell responses to AZD1222 COVID-19 vaccine. The data were produced by immunoSEQ multiplex PCR, yet TCRdb's version contains in-frame clones alone and is incomplete. The sample includes 86,000 or so clones, 85% to 90% of them seen just once. CDR3 length: 15 amino acids. Trimming removed 7 bases from V and 2 bases from J; junction bases left unmatched: 7. CDR1 is SNHLY, CDR2 FYNNEI, per germline. The rearrangement uses TRBV2 and TRBJ2-3; 9 nucleotides agree with TRBD1. The receptor was isolated from an adult who received the AZD1222 COVID-19 vaccine. This sample comprised peripheral blood, obtained 28 days after the second AZD1222 dose. The CDR3 nucleotides read TGTGCCAGCAAGGGGACAGGGACTTACACAGATACGCAGTATTTT. It translates to CASKGTGTYTDTQYF.